These T cell receptor beta chains were read from a single sample in a study of blood T cell repertoires in COVID-19. Generated by immunoSEQ multiplex PCR, the TCRdb table keeps only in-frame clones and is missing some. The sample shows hundreds of thousands of clones, 87% of them seen only once. The material sequenced was PBMCs or T cells enriched from blood (not recorded which). All receptors come from a woman aged 30 to 39 with acute COVID-19. Each CDR3 is given with its conserved first and last residue. Rows may omit the clone size; those that give it use once, few, many or a size class.

cdr3_length: 15; v_call: TRBV11-2; j_call: TRBJ1-2; clone_size: NA; cdr3_aa: CASRPNVSEVGGYTF
cdr3_length: 13; v_call: TRBV28; j_call: TRBJ2-7; clone_size: NA; cdr3_aa: CASSRDRLNEQYF
cdr3_length: 16; v_call: TRBV3-1/TRBV3-2; j_call: TRBJ2-3; clone_size: NA; cdr3_aa: CASSQESAGTTDTQYF
cdr3_length: 14; v_call: TRBV5-1; j_call: TRBJ2-2; clone_size: once; cdr3_aa: CASSSGQGGGELFF
cdr3_length: 18; v_call: TRBV5-6; j_call: TRBJ2-6; clone_size: once; cdr3_aa: CASSLVLPGAAGANVLTF
cdr3_length: 14; v_call: TRBV5-4; j_call: TRBJ2-1; clone_size: NA; cdr3_aa: CASSLRDRYNEQFF
cdr3_length: 12; v_call: TRBV6-5; j_call: TRBJ1-1; clone_size: NA; cdr3_aa: CASSWGQGKAFF
cdr3_length: 14; v_call: TRBV5-1; j_call: TRBJ2-7; clone_size: NA; cdr3_aa: CASSWGDRADEQYF
cdr3_length: 15; v_call: TRBV19; j_call: TRBJ1-5; clone_size: NA; cdr3_aa: CASSIRAGGNQPQHF
cdr3_length: 17; v_call: TRBV5-8; j_call: TRBJ1-2; clone_size: few; cdr3_aa: CASSHNLRKDRGYGYTF
cdr3_length: 14; v_call: TRBV29-1; j_call: TRBJ2-7; clone_size: NA; cdr3_aa: CSVGGRTNSYEQYF
cdr3_length: 15; v_call: TRBV5-1; j_call: TRBJ1-4; clone_size: once; cdr3_aa: CASSLGVGVNEKLFF
cdr3_length: 13; v_call: TRBV5-4; j_call: TRBJ1-6; clone_size: NA; cdr3_aa: CASSLFSNSPLHF
cdr3_length: 21; v_call: TRBV18; j_call: TRBJ2-3; clone_size: NA; cdr3_aa: CASSPRGQGGAAERRTDTQYF